This T cell receptor (beta chain) was sequenced during a study of shared clonotypes between healthy human individuals. The overall study: The donors, a couple of women and a few men, were aged 18 to 49. CD4 naive cells filled three plates per donor, CD4 memory three, CD8 naive two and CD8 memory one.

It was CD45RO-negative cells, positively selected for CCR7, that made up naive CD8 cells, with terminally differentiated effector memory CD45RA+ cells excluded. The J segment lost 0 bases and the V segment lost 2 bases, leaving 7 bases of the junction unmatched. The CDR3 totals 17 residues. Germline V gene lookup returns CDR1 MNHEY and CDR2 SMNVEV (reference sequence). In the original processing: ImmunoSEQ sequences covered only the junction and lacked quality scores; filtering therefore differed. Sequencing used immunoSEQ multiplex PCR; TCRdb keeps in-frame clones, though not all of them. Clone size and V and J calls were adopted from that table, with D and trimming inferred from the DNA. In the table there are some 2 million clones, about 95% of which are singletons.

Sequencing input: naive CD8+ T cells sorted from blood. The V gene is TRBV27, the J gene TRBJ2-3; 8 bases align to TRBD2. This TCR was sampled from a man between 18 and 35 years old in good health. Written as DNA, the CDR3 is TGTGCCAGCAGTTTAGCGGTAGCGGGACTCAGCACAGATACGCAGTATTTT. Translating gives CASSLAVAGLSTDTQYF.